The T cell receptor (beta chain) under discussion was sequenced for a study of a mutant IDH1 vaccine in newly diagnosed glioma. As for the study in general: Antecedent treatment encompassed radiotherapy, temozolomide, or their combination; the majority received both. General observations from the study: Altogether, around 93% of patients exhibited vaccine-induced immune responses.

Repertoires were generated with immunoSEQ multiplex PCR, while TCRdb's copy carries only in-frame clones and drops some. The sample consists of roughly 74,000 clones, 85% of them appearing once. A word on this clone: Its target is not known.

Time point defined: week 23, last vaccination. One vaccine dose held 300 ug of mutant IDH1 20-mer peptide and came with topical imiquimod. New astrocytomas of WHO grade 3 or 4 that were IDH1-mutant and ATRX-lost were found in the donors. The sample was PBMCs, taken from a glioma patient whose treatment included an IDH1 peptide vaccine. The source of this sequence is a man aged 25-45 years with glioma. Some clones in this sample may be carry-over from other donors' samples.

The CDR3, as DNA: TGTGCCAGCAGTTTGGACAGCTACACCGGGGAGCTGTTTTTT. Translating gives CASSLDSYTGELFF. The rearrangement uses TRBV27 and TRBJ2-2; tentatively, D is TRBD1 (6 bases). V dropped 3 bases and J dropped 3 bases, with 8 bases sitting between them. CDR1 and CDR2 from the germline V gene are MNHEY and SMNVEV (reference sequence). CDR3 length: 14 amino acids.